One sample yielded the 19 T cell receptor beta chains listed below, sequenced in a study of T cells in Graves' hyperthyroidism and ophthalmopathy. Template material for amplifying TCR beta CDR3 regions consisted of RNA transcripts. With the HTBI primer set, the TCR CDR3 went through a first round of RT-PCR. TCRdb reanalysed the multiplex PCR reads using MiXCR and keeps one entry per CDR3 protein. The sample includes roughly 290,000 distinct CDR3 sequences, about an eighth seen only once; the top ten take 6% to 8%. The specimen sequenced was blood. These receptors came from a woman aged 25-40 years with Graves' hyperthyroidism that later progressed to Graves' ophthalmopathy.

This clonotype showed up many times. The chain links TRBV6-2 or TRBV6-3 to TRBJ2-5, with 9 bases fitting TRBD1. There are 16 residues in the CDR3. Trimming cost V 6 bases and J 5 bases; bases outside gene matches: 13. The germline V gene has CDR1 MNHEY and CDR2 SVGEGT. CDR3 sequence reads: CASSQGQGIRWETQYF. The CDR3 nucleotides read TGTGCCAGCAGCCAGGGACAGGGAATACGATGGGAGACCCAGTACTTC.

Many counts were recorded for this clonotype. CDR3 sequence (DNA): TGTGCCAGCAGCTCTACAGGGGGCTCCTACGAGCAGTACTTC. This sequence encodes CASSSTGGSYEQYF. The chain has TRBV7-9 and TRBJ2-7, with 8 bases matching TRBD1. J was trimmed by 0 bases and V by 4 bases; bases with no gene match: 2. CDR1 is SEHNR, CDR2 FQNEAQ, per germline (reference sequence). CDR3 length: 14 amino acids.

A remark on this clonotype: Just one base apart from a much larger clone, this may be a read error. The CDR3 DNA reads TGTGCCAGCAGCCCCTGGACTAGCGGCACAGATACGCAGTATTTT. It is translated as CASSPWTSGTDTQYF. The rearrangement joins TRBV14 to TRBJ2-3, with 9 bases that match TRBD2. This CDR3 has 15 residues. Germline lookup yields CDR1 SGHDN and CDR2 FVKESK. Trimming removed 4 bases from V and 1 base from J; junction bases left unmatched: 3.

This clonotype showed up just once. Since a much larger clone is just one base distant, this may be a read error. The genes are TRBV7-9 and TRBJ2-3; the D is unclear. The germline V gene encodes CDR1 SEHNR and CDR2 FQNEAQ (reference sequence). There are 15 residues in the CDR3. The CDR3 loop reads CVSSLSIRSTDTQYF. As DNA, the CDR3 is TGTGTCAGCAGCTTATCGATTAGGAGCACAGATACGCAGTATTTT.

The V and J genes are TRBV5-1 and TRBJ1-2; D possibly corresponds to TRBD1 (5 bases). The germline CDR1 and CDR2 sequences are SGHRS and YFSETQ. V was clipped by 5 bases and J by 3 bases, with 14 bases between them. The CDR3 length is 14 residues. CDR3 DNA: TGCGCCAGCAGAACCGGGACGGGTGACTATGGCTACACCTTC. Its protein is CASRTGTGDYGYTF.

This clonotype was picked up many times. This chain uses TRBV7-9 with TRBJ2-2, with D possibly TRBD2 on 6 matching bases. There are 15 residues in the CDR3. CDR1 is SEHNR, CDR2 FQNEAQ, per germline (reference sequence). V was pared by 5 bases and J by 2 bases, with 12 bases between. Written as DNA, the CDR3 is TGTGCCAGCAGCGCCACTAGCTTAAACACCGGGGAGCTGTTTTTT. This codes for CASSATSLNTGELFF.

The sample holds many counts of this clonotype. V gene TRBV10-3 combines with J gene TRBJ2-5; D is possibly TRBD1 (7 bases). Trimming removed 5 bases from V and 4 bases from J, with 14 bases in between. The germline V gene has CDR1 ENHRY and CDR2 SYGVKD. This CDR3 contains 14 residues. The CDR3 nucleotides read TGTGCCATCAGTTCAGACAGGGAGGCAGAGACCCAGTACTTC. Protein sequence: CAISSDREAETQYF.

The chain is built from TRBV6-1 and TRBJ2-7; D is undetermined. The germline V and J ends were trimmed by 3 bases and 2 bases, with 14 bases remaining between them. Germline CDR1 reads MNHNS; CDR2 reads SASEGT. This CDR3 contains 15 residues. The CDR3 region has the DNA TGTGCCAGCAGTGATCGCTTCCTCCCCCCCTACGAGCAGTACTTC. Protein: CASSDRFLPPYEQYF.

This clonotype has at least ten counts. The chain joins TRBV28 to TRBJ1-5, with D unclear. Germline values: CDR1 MDHEN, CDR2 SYDVKM. The CDR3 is made up of 16 amino acids. V lost 6 bases, J lost 6 bases, and 21 bases lay in between. CDR3 coding DNA: TGTGCCAGCAGCCCGGATGGACCCTTCCGCGGTCAGCCCCAGCATTTT. Translation gives CASSPDGPFRGQPQHF.

This clonotype was seen at least ten times. The chain is built from TRBV6-1 and TRBJ2-7, with 9 bases lining up with TRBD1. The V gene's germline CDR1 is MNHNS and CDR2 SASEGT. The CDR3 length is 15 residues. After removal of 7 bases from V and 3 bases from J, the junction contained 10 bases not matched to a gene. The CDR3 protein is CASISTPGQGYEQYF. The DNA for the CDR3 is TGTGCCAGCATCAGCACGCCGGGACAGGGCTACGAGCAGTACTTC.

The rearrangement uses TRBV4-2 and TRBJ2-5; 13 bases match TRBD2. The V and J ends lost 6 bases and 4 bases, in that order; junction bases with no gene match: 8. The germline CDR1 and CDR2 sequences are LGHNA and YNFKEQ. The CDR3 is 16 amino acids. CDR3 in DNA: TGTGCCAGCAGTCAAACTAGCGGGAGGGCTGCAGAGACCCAGTACTTC. Translating gives CASSQTSGRAAETQYF.

This clonotype showed up just a few times. Germline is not matched at one junction end, which may reflect a read error. The rearrangement links TRBV4-3 to TRBJ2-7; D possibly corresponds to TRBD2 (6 bases). Germline V lookup: CDR1 LGHNA, CDR2 YSLEER. The CDR3 extends over 18 amino acids. CDR3 amino acids: CASSHIDITGTGAYEQYF. In nucleotides, the CDR3 is TGCGCCAGTAGCCACATTGACATCACCGGGACTGGGGCCTACGAGCAGTACTTC.

The CDR3 spells CASSKNRGSGNQPQHF. The DNA for the CDR3 is TGTGCCAGCAGCAAAAACAGGGGGTCTGGGAATCAGCCCCAGCATTTT. The chain is built from TRBV28 and TRBJ1-5; 8 nucleotides agree with TRBD1. This CDR3 spans 16 amino acids. The J segment lost 4 bases and the V segment lost 6 bases, leaving 11 bases of the junction unmatched. Germline V gene data show CDR1 as MDHEN and CDR2 as SYDVKM.

This clonotype was counted ten times or more. The genes are TRBV7-2 and TRBJ2-5; the match to TRBD2 covers 7 bases. The CDR3 runs 14 residues. Trimming cost V 5 bases and J 2 bases; bases outside gene matches: 5. Per the germline V gene, CDR1 is SGHTA and CDR2 is FQGNSA. The CDR3 sequence: CASSALASQETQYF. The CDR3 bases are TGTGCCAGCAGCGCACTAGCGTCTCAAGAGACCCAGTACTTC.

V usage is TRBV4-3 and J usage is TRBJ1-5, with D tentatively TRBD1 (6 bases). The CDR3 loop spans 15 amino acids. Germline CDR1 reads LGHNA; CDR2 reads YSLEER. Trimming took 0 bases from V and 7 from J, leaving 13 bases between them. CDR3 sequence reads: CASSQERGIGQPQHF. For the CDR3, the DNA is TGCGCCAGCAGCCAAGAAAGGGGGATCGGACAGCCCCAGCATTTT.

This chain uses TRBV5-6 with TRBJ2-7, with D maybe TRBD1 (6 bases). V was trimmed by 6 bases and J by 1 base, leaving 14 bases between them. Germline V lookup: CDR1 SGHDT, CDR2 YYEEEE. CDR3 length equals 14 residues. CDR3 bases: TGTGCCAGCAAAACCGGGACACCTTCCTACGAGCAGTACTTC. Protein product: CASKTGTPSYEQYF.

The chain uses TRBV4-1 and TRBJ2-2; D might be TRBD1 or TRBD2, each matching 5 bases. CDR1 and CDR2 (germline): MGHRA, YSYEKL. This CDR3 region has 15 residues. V shed 3 bases and J shed 5 bases, with 13 bases lying between them. This CDR3 reads CASSHFQGGTGELFF. The CDR3 nucleotides are TGCGCCAGCAGCCACTTCCAGGGCGGGACCGGGGAGCTGTTTTTT.

The table lists this clonotype with many counts. The chain has TRBV20-1 and TRBJ2-2, with D uncertain. Germline values: CDR1 DFQATT, CDR2 SNEGSKA (reference sequence). CDR3 length: 13 residues. V was pared by 3 bases and J by 2 bases, with 7 bases between. The CDR3 protein is CSASSANTGELFF. CDR3 in DNA: TGCAGTGCTAGTTCCGCAAACACCGGGGAGCTGTTTTTT.

The CDR3: CASSYSSQVGNTIYF. The CDR3, as DNA: TGTGCCAGCAGTTACTCGTCCCAGGTTGGGAACACCATATATTTT. The chain employs TRBV6-2 or TRBV6-3 and TRBJ1-3; no clear D. There are 15 residues in the CDR3. The V gene's germline CDR1 is MNHEY and CDR2 SVGEGT. V gave up 0 bases and J gave up 7 bases, with 13 bases separating them.